The 24 T cell receptor beta chains given below trace back to one sample, sequenced in a study of blood T cell repertoires in COVID-19. Assay: immunoSEQ multiplex PCR; the TCRdb copy retains only in-frame clones and omits some. This table has 150,000 to 200,000 clones, more than 75% appearing once. The sequenced sample consisted of peripheral blood. The receptor set was obtained from a human donor in a cohort sampled during active COVID-19.

The rearrangement joins TRBV10-2 to TRBJ2-3; D gene unclear. CDR1 is WSHSY and CDR2 is SAAADI in the germline V gene. The CDR3 totals 14 residues. V was cut by 6 bases and J by 5 bases, with 15 bases left in between. The CDR3 protein is CASRPGLEVDTQYF. CDR3 bases: TGCGCCAGCAGACCGGGTCTCGAAGTAGATACGCAGTATTTT.

The chain combines TRBV6-2 or TRBV6-3 with TRBJ1-5; TRBD1 might be the D (5 bases). Germline loops: CDR1 MNHEY, CDR2 SVGEGT. The V end was cut by 2 bases, the J end by 0 bases, with 14 bases between. This CDR3 comprises 17 residues. The CDR3 sequence is CASSYPNKGHSNQPQHF. CDR3 nucleotides: TGTGCCAGCAGTTACCCCAATAAGGGGCATAGCAATCAGCCCCAGCATTTT.

This clone was picked up one time. The chain recombines TRBV10-1 with TRBJ2-3; 8 positions match TRBD2. The CDR3 is made up of 12 amino acids. Per germline, CDR1 WNHNN and CDR2 SYGVQD (reference sequence). The V and J ends lost 11 bases and 6 bases, in that order; junction bases with no gene match: 7. The DNA for the CDR3 is TGCGCCCGGGGGGGGTACGGGGATACGCAGTATTTT. Translation gives CARGGYGDTQYF.

The chain links TRBV10-3 to TRBJ2-7, with D possibly being TRBD2 (7 bases). Germline values: CDR1 ENHRY, CDR2 SYGVKD. The CDR3 is 12 residues long. Trimming stripped 11 bases from V and 6 bases from J, with 17 bases between. The CDR3 sequence: CAGGGSEVEQYF. For the CDR3, the DNA is TGTGCCGGGGGGGGCTCGGAAGTCGAGCAGTACTTC.

The chain employs TRBV5-8 and TRBJ2-3; 7 bases fit TRBD1. The germline V gene encodes CDR1 SGHTS and CDR2 YDEGEE. This CDR3 spans 14 amino acids. The J segment lost 2 bases and the V segment lost 5 bases, leaving 5 bases of the junction unmatched. The CDR3: CASSSTGFTDTQYF. In DNA, the CDR3 is TGTGCCAGCAGTTCGACAGGGTTCACAGATACGCAGTATTTT.

V gene TRBV4-1 combines with J gene TRBJ2-7; TRBD1 aligns across 9 bases. Trimming cost V 0 bases and J 0 bases; bases outside gene matches: 15. This CDR3 contains 20 residues. CDR1 and CDR2 from the germline V gene are MGHRA and YSYEKL. CDR3 DNA: TGCGCCAGCAGCCAAGACTCGGGACAGGGCCTAACCGAGTTCTCCTACGAGCAGTACTTC. This codes for CASSQDSGQGLTEFSYEQYF.

This chain connects TRBV18 to TRBJ2-3; 9 nucleotides match TRBD1. J gave up 4 bases and V 1 base, and 3 bases lay outside the gene matches. CDR1 and CDR2 (germline): KGHSH, LQKENI. There are 15 residues in the CDR3. CDR3 bases: TGTGCCAGCTCACCACGGACAGGGGTTTCAGATACGCAGTATTTT. Translated: CASSPRTGVSDTQYF. Based on the CDR3 plus reference TRBV18 and TRBJ2-3, the full variable domain is NAGVMQNPRHLVRRRGQEARLRCSPMKGHSHVYWYRQLPEEGLKFMVYLQKENIIDESGMPKERFSAEFPKEGPSILRIQQVVRGDSAAYFCASSPRTGVSDTQYFGPGTRLTVL.

The chain carries TRBV3-1 (or the pseudogene TRBV3-2) and TRBJ1-2; a weak D match, TRBD1 (6 bases). The CDR3 runs 14 residues. Germline V gene sequence: CDR1 LGHDT, CDR2 YNNKEL (reference sequence). The germline V and J ends were trimmed by 5 bases and 4 bases, with 14 bases remaining between them. CDR3 loop: CASSGQGKGYGYTF. As DNA, the CDR3 is TGTGCCAGCAGCGGCCAGGGGAAGGGCTATGGCTACACCTTC.

The chain joins TRBV5-1 to TRBJ2-5; a possible D gene is TRBD1 (5 bases). The CDR3 is 15 residues long. Looked up from germline, CDR1 is SGHRS and CDR2 is YFSETQ. V was shortened by 0 bases and J by 1 base, with 10 bases between the two germline ends. CDR3 sequence reads: CASSLGQGIQETQYF. The CDR3 DNA reads TGCGCCAGCAGCTTGGGGCAGGGAATCCAAGAGACCCAGTACTTC.

The chain links TRBV7-9 to TRBJ2-2; D possibly corresponds to TRBD1 (6 bases). Germline V gene lookup returns CDR1 SEHNR and CDR2 FQNEAQ (reference sequence). The CDR3 loop spans 15 amino acids. Trimming shortened V by 6 bases and J by 5 bases, and 16 bases separated the two germline ends. The CDR3: CASSQALTGTGELFF. CDR3 DNA: TGTGCCAGCAGTCAAGCCCTTACAGGGACCGGGGAGCTGTTTTTT.

This chain uses TRBV15 with TRBJ2-5, with D maybe TRBD1 (5 bases). The CDR3 consists of 16 residues. The germline gives CDR1 LNHNV, CDR2 YYDKDF (reference sequence). V was cut by 0 bases and J by 2 bases, with 13 bases left in between. The CDR3 nucleotides read TGTGCCACCAGCAGAGATTGGCAGGGTGGGCAAGAGACCCAGTACTTC. Amino acid sequence: CATSRDWQGGQETQYF.

This clone was counted a single time. The V call is TRBV27, the J call TRBJ2-1; 9 nucleotides agree with TRBD2. CDR1 and CDR2 (germline): MNHEY, SMNVEV (reference sequence). V trimming: 6 bases; J trimming: 7 bases; junction bases outside the gene matches: 13. The CDR3 runs to 16 residues. CDR3 DNA: TGTGCCAGCAGGAGGCTAGCGGGATCCCAGGGGAATGAGCAGTTCTTC. It codes for CASRRLAGSQGNEQFF.

The chain employs TRBV19 and TRBJ2-7, with 7 bases aligning to TRBD1. Germline values: CDR1 LNHDA, CDR2 SQIVND (reference sequence). The V gene end was trimmed by 3 bases and the J gene end by 2 bases; junction bases not matched to a gene: 10. The CDR3 loop spans 16 amino acids. The DNA of the CDR3 is TGTGCCAGTAGTATTGCTCCTGGGGACAGTACCTACGAGCAGTACTTC. Its protein product is CASSIAPGDSTYEQYF.

The J gene is TRBJ2-7, the V gene TRBV5-4; D perhaps matches TRBD2 (6 bases). V was pared by 4 bases and J by 4 bases, with 18 bases between. The CDR3 consists of 15 residues. Looked up from germline, CDR1 is SGHNT and CDR2 is YYREEE (reference sequence). The CDR3 nucleotides read TGTGCCAGCAGCGCCCCTATGGCGGGAAAGTACGAGCAGTACTTC. Protein product: CASSAPMAGKYEQYF.

The CDR3: CASAGRYSNQPQHF. CDR3 DNA: TGTGCCAGCGCGGGACGGTATAGCAATCAGCCCCAGCATTTT. This chain joins TRBV7-2 and TRBJ1-5; D may be TRBD1 (5 bases). Trimming took 8 bases from V and 0 from J, leaving 11 bases between them. The CDR3 is 14 residues long. Germline CDR1 SGHTA, CDR2 FQGNSA.

V gene TRBV6-2 or TRBV6-3 combines with J gene TRBJ2-3; a possible D gene is TRBD2 (6 bases). CDR3 length equals 15 residues. V gave up 2 bases and J gave up 3 bases, with 12 bases separating them. Germline V gene lookup returns CDR1 MNHEY and CDR2 SVGEGT. The CDR3 sequence is CASSYGGLRTDTQYF. CDR3 DNA: TGTGCCAGCAGTTACGGTGGACTAAGGACAGATACGCAGTATTTT.

The chain uses TRBV30 and TRBJ2-2; D is undetermined. This CDR3 has 12 residues. Trimming took 4 bases from V and 1 from J, leaving 4 bases between them. Germline assignment: CDR1 GTSNPN and CDR2 SVGIG (reference sequence). CDR3 protein: CAWTVNTGELFF. The CDR3 region has the DNA TGTGCCTGGACGGTGAACACCGGGGAGCTGTTTTTT.

This clone was counted a few times. V and J are TRBV5-1 and TRBJ2-2, with unresolved D. V was cut by 0 bases and J by 4 bases, with 13 bases left in between. The germline CDR1 and CDR2 sequences are SGHRS and YFSETQ. The CDR3 spans 16 residues. CDR3 amino acids: CASSLAELVSTGELFF. As DNA, the CDR3 is TGCGCCAGCAGCTTGGCGGAGTTGGTGAGCACCGGGGAGCTGTTTTTT.

A remark on this clone: At one boundary the junction diverges from the germline segment, which might be a read error. The rearrangement uses TRBV5-6 and TRBJ2-7; 7 bases agree with TRBD1. CDR1 is SGHDT, CDR2 YYEEEE, per germline. The CDR3 sequence is 13 residues long. CDR3 sequence: CASSLRTGLRGSF. The CDR3 DNA reads as TGTGCCAGCAGCTTACGGACAGGATTGAGGGGGTCCTTC.

The gene calls are TRBV2 and TRBJ2-1, with D perhaps matching TRBD2 (6 bases). Trimming took 3 bases from V and 3 from J, leaving 12 bases between them. This CDR3 is 15 amino acids long. Germline V gene sequence: CDR1 SNHLY, CDR2 FYNNEI. CDR3 region: CASSDFSGYYNEQFF. In DNA form, the CDR3 reads TGTGCCAGCAGTGACTTCAGCGGGTACTACAATGAGCAGTTCTTC.

This rearrangement joins TRBV2 to TRBJ2-7; maybe TRBD2 (7 bases). The CDR3 length is 12 residues. The V end lost 8 bases, the J end lost 4 bases, and 12 bases lay between the germline ends. Germline lookup yields CDR1 SNHLY and CDR2 FYNNEI. CDR3 DNA: TGTGCCAGCGGGGGGGCAGTATACGAGCAGTACTTC. This sequence encodes CASGGAVYEQYF.

The gene calls are TRBV5-1 and TRBJ2-1; 7 nucleotides line up with TRBD1. Looked up from germline, CDR1 is SGHRS and CDR2 is YFSETQ. The CDR3 loop spans 13 amino acids. Trimming removed 5 bases from V and 1 base from J; junction bases left unmatched: 0. CDR3 DNA: TGCGCCAGCAGGGGACAGTCCTACAATGAGCAGTTCTTC. Protein: CASRGQSYNEQFF. The variable domain in full, with the rest retrieved from reference TRBV5-1 and TRBJ2-1, is KAGVTQTPRYLIKTRGQQVTLSCSPISGHRSVSWYQQTPGQGLQFLFEYFSETQRNKGNFPGRFSGRQFSNSRSEMNVSTLELGDSALYLCASRGQSYNEQFFGPGTRLTVL.

V gene TRBV7-9 combines with J gene TRBJ2-7; 8 bases are shared with TRBD1. Trimming took 4 bases from V and 1 from J; bases not matched to a gene: 6. CDR3 length: 15 amino acids. CDR1 is SEHNR, CDR2 FQNEAQ, per germline (reference sequence). The CDR3 is CASSSLTGGSYEQYF. The CDR3 DNA follows: TGTGCCAGCAGCTCCCTTACAGGGGGGTCCTACGAGCAGTACTTC.

The chain is built from TRBV5-6 and TRBJ2-3; 11 nucleotides agree with TRBD2. J was trimmed by 3 bases and V by 0 bases; bases with no gene match: 3. The germline V gene encodes CDR1 SGHDT and CDR2 YYEEEE. The CDR3 runs to 16 residues. This CDR3 is CASSLVAGGPTDTQYF. The DNA for the CDR3 is TGTGCCAGCAGCTTGGTAGCGGGAGGGCCTACAGATACGCAGTATTTT.